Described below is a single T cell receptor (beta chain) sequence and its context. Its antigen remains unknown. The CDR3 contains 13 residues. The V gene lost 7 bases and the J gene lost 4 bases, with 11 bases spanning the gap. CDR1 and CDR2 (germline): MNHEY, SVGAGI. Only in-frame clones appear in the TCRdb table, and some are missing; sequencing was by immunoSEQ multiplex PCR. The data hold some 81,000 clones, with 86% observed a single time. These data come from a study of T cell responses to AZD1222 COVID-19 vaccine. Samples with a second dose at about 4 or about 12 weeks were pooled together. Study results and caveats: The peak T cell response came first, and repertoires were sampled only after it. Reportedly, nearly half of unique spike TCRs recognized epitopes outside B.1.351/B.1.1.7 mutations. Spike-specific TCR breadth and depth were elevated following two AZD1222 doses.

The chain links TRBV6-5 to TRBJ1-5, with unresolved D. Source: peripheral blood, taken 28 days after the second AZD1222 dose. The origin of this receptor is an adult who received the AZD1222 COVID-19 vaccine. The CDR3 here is CASTAGVNQPQHF. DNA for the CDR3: TGTGCCAGCACCGCTGGGGTAAATCAGCCCCAGCATTTT.